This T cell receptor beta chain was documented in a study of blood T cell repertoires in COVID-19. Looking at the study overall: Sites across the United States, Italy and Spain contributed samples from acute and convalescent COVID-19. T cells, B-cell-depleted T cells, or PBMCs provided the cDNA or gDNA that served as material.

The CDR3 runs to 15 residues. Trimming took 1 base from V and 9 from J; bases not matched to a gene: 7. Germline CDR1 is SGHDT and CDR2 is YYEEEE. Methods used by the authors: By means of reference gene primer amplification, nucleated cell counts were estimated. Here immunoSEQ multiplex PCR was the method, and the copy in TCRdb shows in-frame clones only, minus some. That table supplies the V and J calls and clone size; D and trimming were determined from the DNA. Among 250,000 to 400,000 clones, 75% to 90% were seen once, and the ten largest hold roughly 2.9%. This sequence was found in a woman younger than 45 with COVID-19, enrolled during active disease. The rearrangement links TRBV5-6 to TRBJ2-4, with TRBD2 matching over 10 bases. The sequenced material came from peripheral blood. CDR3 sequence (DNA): TGTGCCAGCAGCTTGCTCTTAGCGGGGGGTAGCATTCAGTACTTC. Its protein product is CASSLLLAGGSIQYF.